Shown below are 3 T cell receptor beta chains from a single sample sequenced in a study of shared clonotypes between healthy human individuals. Clones were sequenced by immunoSEQ multiplex PCR, and TCRdb holds only the in-frame ones, with some missing. The table shows millions of clones, with more than 85% occurring only once. CD8 cells regarded as naive lacked CD45RO, were positively chosen for CCR7, and omitted terminally differentiated effector memory CD45RA+ cells. Sequenced input: naive CD8+ T cells from PBMCs. Receptors originate from a young man in good health. Some clones in this sample may be carry-over from other donors' samples.

This chain connects TRBV9 to TRBJ2-7, with D possibly being TRBD1 (6 bases). The CDR3 is 14 amino acids. V was clipped by 0 bases and J by 2 bases, with 9 bases between them. Germline loops: CDR1 SGDLS, CDR2 YYNGEE. CDR3 bases: TGTGCCAGCAGCGTAGGGGACAAGGCCTACGAGCAGTACTTC. Its protein is CASSVGDKAYEQYF.

The rearrangement uses TRBV7-9 and TRBJ2-5; D might be TRBD2 (6 bases). Germline V gene data show CDR1 as SEHNR and CDR2 as FQNEAQ (reference sequence). V was trimmed by 4 bases and J by 1 base, leaving 10 bases between them. This CDR3 comprises 14 residues. The CDR3 sequence is CASSSLAAQETQYF. CDR3 coding DNA: TGTGCCAGCAGCTCCTTAGCGGCCCAAGAGACCCAGTACTTC.

The V call is TRBV28, the J call TRBJ1-2; D not certain. Trimming left V 5 bases short and J 7 bases short, with 29 bases between. Germline assignment: CDR1 MDHEN and CDR2 SYDVKM. This CDR3 has 18 amino acids. CDR3 DNA: TGTGCCAGCAGTCCAAGAAGAGCCCTAACAAGTCCGGCTCCTGGCTACACCTTC. It codes for CASSPRRALTSPAPGYTF.